This entry lists 25 T cell receptor beta chains sequenced from one sample in a study of T cells in Graves' hyperthyroidism and ophthalmopathy. RNA transcripts provided the source from which TCR beta CDR3 regions were amplified. Researchers ran a first-round RT-PCR on the TCR CDR3 using the HTBI primer set. TCRdb recomputed calls from the multiplex PCR reads with MiXCR, one row per CDR3 protein. This table holds roughly 150,000 distinct CDR3 sequences, about a tenth found once. The source material was blood. The receptors stem from a woman aged 18-29 years with Graves' hyperthyroidism that later progressed to Graves' ophthalmopathy.

The J gene is TRBJ2-1, the V gene TRBV6-2 or TRBV6-3, with D possibly being TRBD2 (6 bases). The ends were cut back, 1 base at V and 3 bases at J, with 10 bases in the middle. The CDR3 contains 15 residues. The germline gives CDR1 MNHEY, CDR2 SVGEGT. CDR3 region: CASSYLFSGYNEQFF. CDR3 DNA: TGTGCCAGCAGTTACTTATTTAGCGGCTACAATGAGCAGTTCTTC.

This clonotype was seen many times. J is TRBJ2-7 and V is TRBV2; tentatively, D is TRBD1 or TRBD2 (5 bases each). The V and J ends lost 3 bases and 1 base respectively, with 7 bases between them. From germline, CDR1 is SNHLY and CDR2 FYNNEI. This CDR3 has 13 amino acids. CDR3 residues: CASSDGGSYEQYF. The DNA of the CDR3 is TGTGCCAGCAGTGATGGGGGATCCTACGAGCAGTACTTC.

Many counts were recorded for this clonotype. The rearrangement uses TRBV12-3 or TRBV12-4 and TRBJ1-2; 12 positions agree with TRBD1. The CDR3 sequence is 17 residues long. V gave up 6 bases and J gave up 2 bases; unmatched junction bases: 10. The CDR3, as DNA: TGTGCCAGCAGATATGGGACAGGGGGCCCACCCAACTATGGCTACACCTTC. This translates into CASRYGTGGPPNYGYTF.

This clonotype was detected ten times or more. The chain joins TRBV7-3 to TRBJ2-5, with 12 bases identical to TRBD2. Germline loops: CDR1 SGHTA, CDR2 FQGTGA. With V trimmed by 1 base and J by 3 bases, 9 bases remained unmatched. The CDR3 consists of 18 residues. CDR3 region: CASSLNPVLAGGKETQYF. In DNA, the CDR3 is TGTGCCAGCAGCTTAAACCCGGTACTAGCGGGAGGTAAAGAGACCCAGTACTTC. The complete variable domain, with remaining parts taken from reference TRBV7-3 and TRBJ2-5, reads GAGVSQTPSNKVTEKGKYVELRCDPISGHTALYWYRQSLGQGPEFLIYFQGTGAADDSGLPNDRFFAVRPEGSVSTLKIQRTERGDSAVYLCASSLNPVLAGGKETQYFGPGTRLLVL.

This clonotype has ten or more counts. V usage is TRBV29-1 and J usage is TRBJ2-7, with D maybe TRBD2 (7 bases). Per germline, CDR1 SQVTM and CDR2 ANQGSEA. The CDR3 length is 11 residues. V lost 3 bases and J 5 bases, leaving 8 bases between the germline ends. CDR3 amino acids: CSVEGGHEQYF. CDR3 coding DNA: TGCAGCGTTGAGGGGGGGCACGAGCAGTACTTC.

This clonotype was detected a few times. Just one base apart from a much larger clone, this may be a read error. The chain couples TRBV13 to TRBJ2-3; 7 nucleotides line up with TRBD2. Germline lookup yields CDR1 PRHDT and CDR2 FYEKMQ (reference sequence). This CDR3 has 14 residues. CDR3 coding DNA: TGTGCCGGCAGCCCCGGGACGGGAGGCGATACGCAGTATTTT. Translated, it gives CAGSPGTGGDTQYF.

This clonotype was detected many times. CDR3 amino acids: CASSPGSEQYF. CDR3 coding DNA: TGTGCCAGCAGCCCGGGGAGCGAGCAGTACTTC. The chain joins TRBV3-1 to TRBJ2-7; a weak D match, TRBD2 (5 bases). Trimming took 4 bases from V and 6 from J, leaving 7 bases between them. CDR1 is LGHDT and CDR2 is YNNKEL in the germline V gene (reference sequence). The CDR3 runs 11 residues.

This clonotype was detected ten times or more. V and J are TRBV7-2 and TRBJ2-1; 9 positions match TRBD2. The germline gives CDR1 SGHTA, CDR2 FQGNSA. The CDR3 covers 17 residues. V lost 0 bases and J lost 2; bases outside the gene matches: 5. The chain's CDR3 is CASSLAISGSAYNEQFF. CDR3 bases: TGTGCCAGCAGCTTAGCGATTAGCGGGAGCGCCTACAATGAGCAGTTCTTC.

This clonotype appeared many times. The CDR3 DNA sequence: TGTGCCAGCAGCGTAGGCGGTGAGAACACTGAAGCTTTCTTT. As protein: CASSVGGENTEAFF. The chain couples TRBV9 to TRBJ1-1; D is unresolved. The CDR3 covers 14 residues. V lost 0 bases and J lost 1, with 7 bases in between. The germline V gene encodes CDR1 SGDLS and CDR2 YYNGEE. Filled out from reference TRBV9 and TRBJ1-1, the complete variable domain reads DSGVTQTPKHLITATGQRVTLRCSPRSGDLSVYWYQQSLDQGLQFLIQYYNGEERAKGNILERFSAQQFPDLHSELNLSSLELGDSALYFCASSVGGENTEAFFGQGTRLTVV.

This clonotype was seen more than once but under ten times. V gene TRBV4-1 combines with J gene TRBJ2-5; D unresolved. The CDR3 totals 14 residues. Deletions cut 1 base from V and 3 bases from J, with 9 bases between. Per the germline V gene, CDR1 is MGHRA and CDR2 is YSYEKL. CDR3 bases: TGCGCCAGCAGCCAAGGACCGACGGAAGAGACCCAGTACTTC. Its protein is CASSQGPTEETQYF.

This clonotype was picked up many times. The rearrangement uses TRBV11-2 and TRBJ1-6, with D possibly matching TRBD1 (5 bases). The germline V gene has CDR1 SGHAT and CDR2 FQNNGV. CDR3 length: 14 amino acids. V lost 4 bases to trimming and J lost 8 bases, with 12 bases between them. CDR3 DNA: TGTGCCAGCAGCTACCGACAGAGGGATTCACCCCTCCACTTT. As protein: CASSYRQRDSPLHF.

This clonotype has ten or more counts. V is TRBV7-2 and J is TRBJ2-5; D not certain. This CDR3 has 15 residues. Germline V lookup: CDR1 SGHTA, CDR2 FQGNSA. V dropped 1 base and J dropped 0 bases, with 9 bases sitting between them. The CDR3 spells CASSLEVLYQETQYF. For the CDR3, the DNA is TGTGCCAGCAGCTTAGAGGTCCTGTACCAAGAGACCCAGTACTTC.

The sample holds many counts of this clonotype. The chain is built from TRBV7-3 and TRBJ2-2; 10 bases agree with TRBD1. V was pared by 5 bases and J by 4 bases, with 10 bases of the junction left unmatched. This CDR3 is 17 amino acids long. The V gene's germline CDR1 is SGHTA and CDR2 FQGTGA. Here the CDR3 reads CASSRSWDRGRTGELFF. CDR3 in DNA: TGTGCCAGCAGCCGGTCCTGGGACAGGGGCCGCACCGGGGAGCTGTTTTTT.

The sample holds many counts of this clonotype. The V and J genes are TRBV11-2 and TRBJ1-1, with 8 bases lining up with TRBD1. V shed 5 bases, J shed 4 bases, and the junction held 12 bases outside the gene matches. Germline CDR1 and CDR2: SGHAT and FQNNGV. This CDR3 is 16 amino acids long. The CDR3, as DNA: TGTGCCAGCAGCGAGCATCCATACAGGGGGGCCACTGAAGCTTTCTTT. Amino acid sequence: CASSEHPYRGATEAFF.

On this clonotype itself: A much larger clonotype is one base distant, so this may be a read error. The chain employs TRBV6-5 and TRBJ2-7; a weak D match, TRBD2 (5 bases). Trimming cost V 3 bases and J 5 bases, with 20 bases left between them. The V gene's germline CDR1 is MNHEY and CDR2 SVGAGI. This CDR3 contains 16 residues. This CDR3 is CASSYAQLGPPDEQYF. CDR3 DNA sequence: TGTGCCAGCAGTTATGCCCAACTAGGACCCCCCGACGAGCAGTACTTC.

V gene TRBV7-9 combines with J gene TRBJ2-5, with 8 bases lining up with TRBD2. V trimming: 4 bases; J trimming: 3 bases; junction bases outside the gene matches: 10. The CDR3 is 16 amino acids. Per germline, CDR1 SEHNR and CDR2 FQNEAQ (reference sequence). This CDR3 is CASSSIAGTLEETQYF. CDR3 sequence (DNA): TGTGCCAGCAGCTCCATAGCGGGAACGCTAGAAGAGACCCAGTACTTC.

There are many counts of this clonotype. This chain uses TRBV28 with TRBJ1-2; D is perhaps TRBD1 (5 bases). There are 14 residues in the CDR3. Deletions cut 5 bases from V and 5 bases from J, with 15 bases between. Germline CDR1 and CDR2: MDHEN and SYDVKM. The CDR3 DNA follows: TGTGCCAGCAGTCTGGACATGGGGAAGTATGGCTACACCTTC. It encodes CASSLDMGKYGYTF.

This clonotype has just a few counts. The chain joins TRBV5-6 to TRBJ2-7; perhaps TRBD1 as D (5 bases). In germline, CDR1 is SGHDT, CDR2 YYEEEE. With 0 bases removed from V and 0 bases from J, the gap between germline ends came to 7 bases. CDR3 length equals 14 residues. Here the CDR3 DNA reads TGTGCCAGCAGCTTGGGACAGAGCTCCTACGAGCAGTACTTC. Encoded protein: CASSLGQSSYEQYF.

The sample holds many counts of this clonotype. The V gene is TRBV27, the J gene TRBJ2-1, with D perhaps matching TRBD1 (6 bases). CDR3 length equals 16 residues. Trimming shortened V by 7 bases and J by 5 bases, and 21 bases separated the two germline ends. Germline CDR1 is MNHEY and CDR2 is SMNVEV (reference sequence). CDR3 DNA: TGTGCCAGCACGAAACAGGGTCTAGTTTCCCACAATGAGCAGTTCTTC. Amino acids: CASTKQGLVSHNEQFF.

This clonotype was counted many times. The chain couples TRBV30 to TRBJ2-7; no clear D. The V gene lost 1 base and the J gene lost 6 bases, with 10 bases spanning the gap. The CDR3 is 12 amino acids. The V gene's germline CDR1 is GTSNPN and CDR2 SVGIG (reference sequence). The CDR3 DNA follows: TGTGCCTGGAGTGGGGGATTCATCGAGCAGTACTTC. Translation: CAWSGGFIEQYF.

Points on this clonotype: Compared with germline, one end of the junction differs, possibly owing to a read error. V is TRBV6-2 or TRBV6-3 and J is TRBJ2-4; D perhaps matches TRBD2 (6 bases). CDR1 is MNHEY and CDR2 is SVGEGT in the germline V gene. This CDR3 region has 14 residues. The CDR3 reads CTSSRDSGLGIQYF. CDR3 nucleotides: TGTACCAGCAGCCGCGACAGCGGGTTAGGCATTCAGTACTTC.

This clonotype was counted many times. The CDR3 protein is CAWRGRDPNQPQHF. DNA of the CDR3: TGTGCCTGGAGAGGCCGGGACCCCAATCAGCCCCAGCATTTT. This rearrangement joins TRBV30 to TRBJ1-5; TRBD1 might be the D (5 bases). The CDR3 covers 14 residues. Germline values: CDR1 GTSNPN, CDR2 SVGIG (reference sequence). Between the trimmed V and J ends, which lost 3 bases and 3 bases, there was a span of 12 bases.

This clonotype appeared a few times. V gene TRBV4-1 combines with J gene TRBJ2-7, with 12 bases aligning to TRBD2. The length of the CDR3 is 15 residues. The ends lost 6 bases at V and 2 bases at J; junction bases unmatched: 5. Germline lookup yields CDR1 MGHRA and CDR2 YSYEKL. The CDR3 DNA reads as TGCGCCAGCAGTGCACTAGCGGGAGGCACCTACGAGCAGTACTTC. It is translated as CASSALAGGTYEQYF.

In this sample, this clonotype turned up many times. V is TRBV6-1 and J is TRBJ1-2; 7 bases fit TRBD1. Germline values: CDR1 MNHNS, CDR2 SASEGT. J gave up 7 bases and V 0 bases, and 2 bases lay outside the gene matches. The CDR3 is 13 residues long. CDR3 in amino acids: CASSEAGGGGYTF. The CDR3 DNA is TGTGCCAGCAGTGAAGCAGGGGGCGGTGGCTACACCTTC.

In this sample, this clonotype turned up many times. This sequence joins TRBV15 and TRBJ1-2; 9 nucleotides align to TRBD1. The CDR3 covers 14 residues. Germline V CDR1 and CDR2: LNHNV, YYDKDF (reference sequence). V was pared by 3 bases and J by 3 bases, with 2 bases of the junction left unmatched. DNA for the CDR3: TGTGCCACCAGCAGGGGACAGGGCGACTATGGCTACACCTTC. Translation: CATSRGQGDYGYTF.